This is a list of T cell receptor beta chains from one sample in a study of T cell responses to AZD1222 COVID-19 vaccine. Measured with immunoSEQ multiplex PCR; TCRdb has only the in-frame clones, and not every one. The data show 110,000 to 150,000 clones, 80% to 95% seen once. The sequencing used peripheral blood, collected 28 days after the second AZD1222 dose. Every receptor here comes from an adult who received the AZD1222 COVID-19 vaccine. Both conserved end residues are part of each CDR3. D genes are given only for firm matches. Clone size appears in some rows only: once, few, many, or a class for an expanded clone.

clone_size,cdr3_length,v_call,j_call,d_call,cdr3_aa,cdr3_nt
few,15,TRBV30,TRBJ1-2,TRBD1,CAWRRSDRGLRGYTF,TGTGCCTGGAGACGTTCGGACAGGGGATTGCGAGGCTACACCTTC
NA,15,TRBV9,TRBJ1-6,NA,CASSVALGQNSPLHF,TGTGCCAGCAGCGTAGCCCTAGGACAGAATTCACCCCTCCACTTT
NA,16,TRBV4-2,TRBJ2-5,TRBD1,CASSLSGTGGVETQYF,TGTGCCAGCAGCCTTTCCGGGACAGGGGGCGTGGAGACCCAGTACTTC
NA,13,TRBV3-1/TRBV3-2,TRBJ1-2,NA,CASSQAQVDGYTF,TGTGCCAGCAGCCAAGCCCAAGTAGATGGCTACACCTTC
NA,15,TRBV7-8,TRBJ2-1,TRBD2,CASSSASGNHNEQFF,TGTGCCAGCAGCTCAGCTAGCGGGAACCACAATGAGCAGTTCTTC
NA,16,TRBV15,TRBJ1-5,TRBD1,CATSRDPRQGIQPQHF,TGTGCCACCAGCAGAGATCCCCGACAGGGCATTCAGCCCCAGCATTTT
NA,14,TRBV30,TRBJ2-7,TRBD1,CAWSAGTAFYEQYF,TGTGCCTGGAGTGCCGGGACAGCCTTCTACGAGCAGTACTTC
NA,13,TRBV28,TRBJ1-4,NA,CASSPQGRGKLFF,TGTGCCAGCAGTCCTCAGGGGCGGGGAAAACTGTTTTTT
NA,17,TRBV19,TRBJ1-3,NA,CASSIGDRIVSGNTIYF,TGTGCCAGTAGTATAGGCGACAGAATCGTCTCTGGAAACACCATATATTTT
NA,15,TRBV5-1,TRBJ2-7,TRBD1,CASSSLPGQGSEQYF,TGCGCCAGCAGCTCGCTTCCGGGACAGGGGTCCGAGCAGTACTTC
NA,15,TRBV19,TRBJ2-3,NA,CASSSSGYSTDTQYF,TGTGCCAGTAGTTCGTCGGGATACAGCACAGATACGCAGTATTTT
NA,16,TRBV10-3,TRBJ2-3,TRBD2,CAITPGGRALTGTQYF,TGTGCCATCACCCCGGGCGGGAGGGCTCTCACGGGTACGCAGTATTTT
NA,12,TRBV11-2,TRBJ1-2,NA,CASSLDRSGYTF,TGTGCCAGCAGCTTAGACAGGTCTGGCTACACCTTC
few,15,TRBV5-8,TRBJ1-6,NA,CASSLAGTYNSPLHF,TGTGCCAGCAGCTTGGCCGGGACTTACAATTCACCCCTCCACTTT
once,12,TRBV3-1/TRBV3-2,TRBJ1-2,NA,CASSQGFRGYTF,TGTGCCAGCAGCCAAGGGTTCCGAGGCTACACCTTC